These T cell receptor beta chains were read from a single sample in a study of early T cells in non-severe SARS-CoV-2 infection. TCRdb recomputed calls from the 5' RACE reads with MiXCR, one row per CDR3 protein. Here the sample spans fewer than 65,000 distinct CDR3 sequences, around 9.3% being singletons. Sequenced sample: whole blood. All receptors come from an adult who was a healthcare worker with PCR-confirmed SARS-CoV-2 infection or an uninfected control (not recorded which). Each CDR3 is given with its conserved first and last residue. The D gene is left open where the match is weak. The size of a clone is reported for some rows only, either as once, few or many, or as a class for expanded clones.

D	V	size	J	CDR3	DNA
-	TRBV20-1	-	TRBJ2-1	CSASVLPGARNEQFF	TGCAGTGCTAGCGTACTCCCGGGGGCTAGAAATGAGCAGTTCTTC
-	TRBV3-1	many	TRBJ1-5	CASSPQPISNQPQHF	TGTGCCAGCAGCCCCCAGCCGATTAGCAATCAGCCCCAGCATTTT
-	TRBV2	-	TRBJ2-7	CASATYEQYF	TGTGCCAGCGCCACCTACGAGCAGTACTTC
-	TRBV7-6	-	TRBJ2-5	CASGLAYFQYF	TGTGCCAGCGGGCTAGCTTATTTCCAGTACTTC
-	TRBV12-3/TRBV12-4	few	TRBJ1-2	CASSLREPQYGYTF	TGTGCCAGCAGTCTCCGGGAGCCCCAATATGGCTACACCTTC
-	TRBV5-1	few	TRBJ1-4	CASSLGSGTNEKLFF	TGCGCCAGCAGCTTGGGGTCGGGAACTAATGAAAAACTGTTTTTT
-	TRBV12-3/TRBV12-4	-	TRBJ1-2	CASSLAGGYGYTF	TGTGCCAGCAGTTTAGCGGGAGGCTATGGCTACACCTTC
TRBD2	TRBV20-1	-	TRBJ2-5	CSASGKRGTQETQYF	TGCAGTGCTTCAGGGAAGCGGGGGACACAAGAGACCCAGTACTTC
TRBD1	TRBV5-1	-	TRBJ2-1	CASSPGTGRNEQFF	TGCGCCAGCAGCCCCGGGACAGGGAGAAATGAGCAGTTCTTC
TRBD1	TRBV27	many	TRBJ1-6	CASSWTGDNSPLHF	TGTGCCAGCAGTTGGACAGGGGATAATTCACCCCTCCACTTT
TRBD2	TRBV4-1	-	TRBJ2-1	CASSYGLAGFDEQFF	TGCGCCAGCAGCTACGGACTAGCGGGGTTCGATGAGCAGTTCTTC
-	TRBV12-3/TRBV12-4	few	TRBJ2-4	CASTSGPIQYF	TGTGCCAGCACCTCCGGGCCGATTCAGTACTTC
TRBD2	TRBV30	few	TRBJ2-1	CAGTSGVGDEQFF	TGTGCCGGTACTAGCGGGGTTGGTGATGAGCAGTTCTTC
-	TRBV6-1	many	TRBJ1-1	CASTGTLMNTEAFF	TGTGCCAGCACCGGGACACTCATGAACACTGAAGCTTTCTTT
-	TRBV4-1	-	TRBJ2-3	CASSSLEAGDTQYF	TGCGCCAGCAGTTCGCTCGAGGCGGGAGATACGCAGTATTTT
-	TRBV12-3/TRBV12-4	few	TRBJ1-4	CASSLDGNNEKLFF	TGTGCCAGCAGTTTAGACGGAAATAATGAAAAACTGTTTTTT
-	TRBV6-5	-	TRBJ1-2	CASSYDRTGVADGYTF	TGTGCCAGCAGTTACGACCGAACTGGGGTCGCTGATGGCTACACCTTC
-	TRBV6-6	many	TRBJ1-1	CASSRGAVTEAFF	TGTGCCAGCAGTCGTGGGGCCGTCACTGAAGCTTTCTTT
TRBD2	TRBV12-3/TRBV12-4	many	TRBJ2-3	CASSLKLAGYTDTQYF	TGTGCCAGCAGTTTAAAACTAGCGGGGTACACAGATACGCAGTATTTT
-	TRBV20-1	few	TRBJ1-2	CSARQGANYGYTF	TGCAGTGCTAGGCAGGGAGCTAACTATGGCTACACCTTC
-	TRBV25-1	few	TRBJ1-5	CASSNTGLGQPQHF	TGTGCCAGCAGTAACACAGGGTTGGGCCAGCCCCAGCATTTT
-	TRBV30	-	TRBJ2-7	CAWREGGGTPSQYF	TGTGCCTGGAGAGAGGGAGGTGGGACCCCGTCACAGTACTTC
-	TRBV12-3/TRBV12-4	-	TRBJ1-1	CASSLQGTTEAFF	TGTGCCAGCAGCCTTCAGGGAACGACTGAAGCTTTCTTT
-	TRBV3-2	-	TRBJ1-5	CASSQDRGQFYSNQPQHF	TGTGCCAGCAGCCAAGATCGGGGACAGTTCTATAGCAATCAGCCCCAGCATTTT
-	TRBV29-1	many	TRBJ1-1	CSVVGHLNTEAFF	TGCAGCGTTGTAGGCCACTTGAACACTGAAGCTTTCTTT
TRBD1	TRBV10-3	few	TRBJ1-1	CAISESAGTGKTEAFF	TGTGCCATCAGTGAGTCCGCGGGGACAGGAAAAACTGAAGCTTTCTTT
-	TRBV5-1	many	TRBJ2-2	CASSFQGYTGELFF	TGCGCCAGCAGCTTTCAGGGCTACACCGGGGAGCTGTTTTTT
-	TRBV3-1	few	TRBJ1-2	CASSHKRPFGPNYGYTF	TGTGCCAGCAGCCACAAGCGTCCGTTTGGTCCCAACTATGGCTACACCTTC
-	TRBV7-9	many	TRBJ2-7	CASSMTAYEQYF	TGTGCCAGCAGCATGACAGCCTACGAGCAGTACTTC
-	TRBV12-3/TRBV12-4	many	TRBJ1-1	CASTPRGNTEAFF	TGTGCCAGTACCCCTCGGGGTAACACTGAAGCTTTCTTT
TRBD2	TRBV3-1	-	TRBJ2-3	CASSFAGGRTDTQYF	TGTGCCAGCAGTTTTGCGGGGGGCAGAACAGATACGCAGTATTTT
-	TRBV2	many	TRBJ2-1	CASNRERYNEQFF	TGTGCCAGCAACAGGGAAAGATACAATGAGCAGTTCTTC
TRBD2	TRBV12-3/TRBV12-4	many	TRBJ2-3	CASSLMSGGPPRTDTQYF	TGTGCCAGCAGTTTGATGAGCGGGGGGCCGCCGCGCACAGATACGCAGTATTTT